There are many counts of the clone carrying this TCR beta chain. Described time point: pre-sensitization, week 0. Specified treatment: therapeutic diphenylcyclopropenone sensitization with weekly scalp DPC. Alopecia patients, 18 to 70 years old and DPC-suitable, served as donors. Individual cDNA molecules in this library carried unique molecular identifiers. TCRdb reanalysed the RACE reads using MiXCR and keeps one entry per CDR3 protein. The data hold around 300,000 distinct CDR3 sequences, with around 5.5% observed a single time. These data are taken from a study of human T cells and chemical hapten exposure. The specimen was whole blood, collected in connection with sensitization to the hapten diphenylcyclopropenone (DPC). The TCR comes from a woman aged 18-29 years with alopecia areata. Some clones in this sample may be carry-over from other donors' samples.

This CDR3 is CASSLVTGRNEQYF. The CDR3 DNA is TGTGCCAGCAGCTTGGTGACAGGGCGGAACGAGCAGTACTTC. This chain links TRBV5-6 with TRBJ2-7; TRBD1 aligns across 7 bases. The germline CDR1 and CDR2 sequences are SGHDT and YYEEEE. The CDR3 length is 14 residues. V was pared by 0 bases and J by 5 bases, with 5 bases of the junction left unmatched.